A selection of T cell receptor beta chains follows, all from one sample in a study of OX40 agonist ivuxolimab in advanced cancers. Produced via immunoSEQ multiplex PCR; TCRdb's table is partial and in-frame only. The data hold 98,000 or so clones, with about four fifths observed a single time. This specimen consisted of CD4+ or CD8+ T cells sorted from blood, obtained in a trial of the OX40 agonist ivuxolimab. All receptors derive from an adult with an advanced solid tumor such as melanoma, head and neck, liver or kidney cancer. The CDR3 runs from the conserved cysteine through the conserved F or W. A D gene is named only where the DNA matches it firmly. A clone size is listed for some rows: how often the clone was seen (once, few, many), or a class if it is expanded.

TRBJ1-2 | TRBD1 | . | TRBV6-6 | TGTGCCACCCTACCCGGGACAGGGAACTATGGCTACACCTTC | CATLPGTGNYGYTF
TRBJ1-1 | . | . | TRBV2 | TGTGCCACCAGGGAGATTCCGACAGACATGGCTTTCTTT | CATREIPTDMAFF
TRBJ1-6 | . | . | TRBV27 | TGTGCCAGCAGTTTCTTGGATTCACCCCTCCACTTT | CASSFLDSPLHF
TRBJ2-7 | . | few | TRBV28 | TGTGCCAGCAGGGAACGCTACGAGCAGTACTTC | CASRERYEQYF
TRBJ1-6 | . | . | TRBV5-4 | TGTGCCAGCAGCCCCGCCGGAGCCAATTCACCCCTCCACTTT | CASSPAGANSPLHF
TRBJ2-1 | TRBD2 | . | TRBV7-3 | TGTGCCAGCAGCGTGGGACTAGCGGGAGAGGCTGAGCAGTTCTTC | CASSVGLAGEAEQFF
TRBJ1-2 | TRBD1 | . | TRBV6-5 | TGTGCCAGCAGGGCGGACAGGGGACCTAACTATGGCTACACCTTC | CASRADRGPNYGYTF
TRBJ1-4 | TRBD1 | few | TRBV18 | TGTGCCAGCTCACCCGGGACAGCGAACGAAAAACTGTTTTTT | CASSPGTANEKLFF
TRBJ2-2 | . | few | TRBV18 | TGTGCCAGCTCACCGCGCGGGACAACCTCCGGGGAGCTGTTTTTT | CASSPRGTTSGELFF
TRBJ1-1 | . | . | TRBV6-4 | TGTGCCAGCAGTGCAGGGGTGAACACTGAAGCTTTCTTT | CASSAGVNTEAFF